This T cell receptor beta chain came from a study of blood T cell repertoires in COVID-19. Study in general: COVID-19 samples from acute and convalescent phases originated in the United States, Italy and Spain. The cDNA or gDNA used as material had been derived from T cells, B-cell-depleted T cells, or PBMCs.

The V end lost 4 bases, the J end lost 8 bases, and 15 bases lay between the germline ends. The CDR3 is 14 residues long. Per germline, CDR1 GTSNPN and CDR2 SVGIG (reference sequence). How the authors handled the data: Amplifying reference gene primers gave estimates of nucleated cell counts. Repertoires were generated with immunoSEQ multiplex PCR, while TCRdb's copy carries only in-frame clones and drops some. The DNA gave D and trimming, while V, J and clone size come from that table. The table records around 170,000 clones, 88% of them present only once. In this sample, this clone turned up once. Sequencing used peripheral blood. The chain is built from TRBV30 and TRBJ1-6, with D possibly being TRBD1 (6 bases). This clonotype originated in a man in his 60s with acute or convalescent COVID-19. CDR3 in amino acids: CAWNRNPGDSPLHF. The CDR3 DNA reads TGTGCCTGGAACAGGAACCCAGGGGATTCACCCCTCCACTTT.